The table lists the clone carrying this T cell receptor (beta chain) with a few counts. The V segment lost 2 bases and the J segment 2 bases; nucleotides outside the gene matches: 10. The length of the CDR3 is 16 residues. The V gene's germline CDR1 is SGHNT and CDR2 YYREEE (reference sequence). TCRdb itself ran the RT-PCR reads through MiXCR, one entry per CDR3 protein. The sample lists about 680,000 distinct CDR3 sequences; approximately 15% were seen once. Sequencing input: memory CD4+ T cells from blood. The rearrangement uses TRBV5-4 and TRBJ2-7; 7 nucleotides agree with TRBD1. The sequence was collected from a female donor in good health, serving as a healthy control. The CDR3 DNA reads TGTGCCAGCAGCTTAGCGAACAGGGGACAAACCTACGAGCAGTACTTC. Its protein product is CASSLANRGQTYEQYF.